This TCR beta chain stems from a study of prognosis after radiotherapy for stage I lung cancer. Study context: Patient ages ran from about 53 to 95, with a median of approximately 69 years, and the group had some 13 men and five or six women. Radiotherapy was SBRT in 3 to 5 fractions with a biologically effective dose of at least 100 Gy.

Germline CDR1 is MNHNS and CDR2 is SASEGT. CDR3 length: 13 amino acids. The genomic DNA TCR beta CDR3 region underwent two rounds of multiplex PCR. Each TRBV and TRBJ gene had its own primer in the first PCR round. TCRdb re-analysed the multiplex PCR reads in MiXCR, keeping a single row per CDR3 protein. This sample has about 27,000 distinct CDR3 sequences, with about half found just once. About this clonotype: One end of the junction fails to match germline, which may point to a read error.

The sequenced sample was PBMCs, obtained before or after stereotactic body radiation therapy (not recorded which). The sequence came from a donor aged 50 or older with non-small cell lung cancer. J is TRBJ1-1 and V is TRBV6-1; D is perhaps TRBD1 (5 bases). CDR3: CASTHGGFAESFF. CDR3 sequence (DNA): TGTGCCAGCACCCATGGGGGGTTCGCTGAATCTTTCTTT.